Shown below are 17 T cell receptor beta chains from a single sample sequenced in a study of T cell responses to AZD1222 COVID-19 vaccine. Sequenced by immunoSEQ multiplex PCR; TCRdb stores in-frame clones only, minus some. The sample yields under 80,000 clones, 79% seen once. The material sequenced was peripheral blood, taken on day 0 of MenACWY control vaccination. The receptor source for this set is an adult in good health.

J is TRBJ2-1 and V is TRBV11-2; D is uncertain. CDR1 is SGHAT, CDR2 FQNNGV, per germline. CDR3 length equals 13 residues. Trimming cost V 6 bases and J 8 bases, with 14 bases left between them. CDR3 nucleotide sequence: TGTGCCAGCAGTTATTCCCGTGCCTATGAGCAGTTCTTC. It codes for CASSYSRAYEQFF.

V gene TRBV13 combines with J gene TRBJ2-7, with 12 bases identical to TRBD1. The CDR3 runs 14 residues. Germline CDR1 and CDR2: PRHDT and FYEKMQ (reference sequence). J lost 10 bases, V lost 5 bases, and 9 bases had no gene match. CDR3 DNA sequence: TGTGCCAGCAGCCTCCGGGACAGGGGGCTTGAACAGTACTTC. Protein: CASSLRDRGLEQYF.

The chain carries TRBV18 and TRBJ2-5; D ambiguous. Between the trimmed V and J ends, which lost 6 bases and 4 bases, there was a span of 12 bases. The germline CDR1 and CDR2 sequences are KGHSH and LQKENI. This CDR3 comprises 13 residues. The CDR3 loop is CASSPNYGETQYF. The CDR3 DNA reads as TGTGCCAGCTCCCCGAATTATGGAGAGACCCAGTACTTC. Complete variable domain (other parts from reference TRBV18 and TRBJ2-5): NAGVMQNPRHLVRRRGQEARLRCSPMKGHSHVYWYRQLPEEGLKFMVYLQKENIIDESGMPKERFSAEFPKEGPSILRIQQVVRGDSAAYFCASSPNYGETQYFGPGTRLLVL.

This clone is a singleton in its sample. The chain employs TRBV29-1 and TRBJ1-1, with D unclear. Germline V gene sequence: CDR1 SQVTM, CDR2 ANQGSEA. The V and J ends lost 4 bases and 7 bases respectively, with 7 bases between them. This CDR3 contains 10 residues. The CDR3 DNA is TGCAGCGTTGGAGGCAGTGAAGCTTTCTTT. Its protein is CSVGGSEAFF.

The genes are TRBV27 and TRBJ1-1, with D perhaps matching TRBD1 (5 bases). CDR1 and CDR2 (germline): MNHEY, SMNVEV (reference sequence). Trimming shortened V by 7 bases and J by 4 bases, and 19 bases separated the two germline ends. CDR3 size: 15 residues. CDR3 sequence (DNA): TGTGCCAGCACCCCCCGGGGGGAGGGCGGCACTGAAGCTTTCTTT. It yields the protein CASTPRGEGGTEAFF.

The gene calls are TRBV5-4 and TRBJ2-5; D is possibly TRBD1 or TRBD2 (5 bases each). This CDR3 is 13 amino acids long. V shed 10 bases and J shed 0 bases, with 13 bases lying between them. CDR1 is SGHNT and CDR2 is YYREEE in the germline V gene (reference sequence). The CDR3 DNA follows: TGTGCCTCCTCGGGGCGGGACCAAGAGACCCAGTACTTC. Its translation is CASSGRDQETQYF.

The chain carries TRBV15 and TRBJ2-3; D is undetermined. This CDR3 has 15 residues. Germline loops: CDR1 LNHNV, CDR2 YYDKDF (reference sequence). Trimming pared 0 bases from V and 2 bases from J, leaving 9 bases between. In nucleotides, the CDR3 is TGTGCCACCAGCAGAGAAGGACGGTACACAGATACGCAGTATTTT. As protein: CATSREGRYTDTQYF. The complete variable domain, with remaining parts taken from reference TRBV15 and TRBJ2-3, reads DAMVIQNPRYQVTQFGKPVTLSCSQTLNHNVMYWYQQKSSQAPKLLFHYYDKDFNNEADTPDNFQSRRPNTSFCFLDIRSPGLGDTAMYLCATSREGRYTDTQYFGPGTRLTVL.

This sequence joins TRBV6-2 or TRBV6-3 and TRBJ1-2, with D unresolved. V was cut by 2 bases and J by 1 base, with 11 bases left in between. The CDR3 loop spans 15 amino acids. CDR1 and CDR2 (germline): MNHEY, SVGEGT. DNA of the CDR3: TGTGCCAGCAGTTACGGCCCGAACGGTAACTATGGCTACACCTTC. It specifies CASSYGPNGNYGYTF.

This chain joins TRBV11-2 and TRBJ2-7, with a possible D match to TRBD1 (6 bases). CDR3 length equals 14 residues. Trimming pared 1 base from V and 12 bases from J, leaving 19 bases between. The germline gives CDR1 SGHAT, CDR2 FQNNGV. CDR3 coding DNA: TGTGCCAGCAGCTTAGGCAGGGGTTCGGATGGCGTGTACTTC. It is translated as CASSLGRGSDGVYF. The full variable domain, rest sourced from reference TRBV11-2 and TRBJ2-7, is EAGVAQSPRYKIIEKRQSVAFWCNPISGHATLYWYQQILGQGPKLLIQFQNNGVVDDSQLPKDRFSAERLKGVDSTLKIQPAKLEDSAVYLCASSLGRGSDGVYFGPGTRLTVT.

This clone was seen once. This chain joins TRBV9 and TRBJ1-6; 7 nucleotides match TRBD1. This CDR3 comprises 15 residues. In germline, CDR1 is SGDLS, CDR2 YYNGEE. V lost 0 bases, J lost 5 bases, and 2 bases stayed unmatched. The CDR3 spells CASSVGTGNNSPLHF. CDR3 in DNA: TGTGCCAGCAGCGTAGGGACAGGAAATAATTCACCCCTCCACTTT. Using reference TRBV9 and TRBJ1-6 for the parts outside the CDR3, the full variable domain is DSGVTQTPKHLITATGQRVTLRCSPRSGDLSVYWYQQSLDQGLQFLIQYYNGEERAKGNILERFSAQQFPDLHSELNLSSLELGDSALYFCASSVGTGNNSPLHFGNGTRLTVT.

This chain connects TRBV7-2 to TRBJ1-5, with unresolved D. The germline V gene encodes CDR1 SGHTA and CDR2 FQGNSA. The CDR3 runs 14 residues. V was clipped by 1 base and J by 4 bases, with 8 bases between them. The CDR3 sequence is CASSLGPSNQPQHF. Here the CDR3 DNA reads TGTGCCAGCAGCTTAGGGCCGAGTAATCAGCCCCAGCATTTT.

The rearrangement links TRBV5-4 to TRBJ2-7, with 7 bases that match TRBD1. The CDR3 contains 15 residues. Germline CDR1 reads SGHNT; CDR2 reads YYREEE (reference sequence). With V trimmed by 1 base and J by 0 bases, 4 bases remained unmatched. Here the CDR3 reads CASSLRQGSSYEQYF. CDR3 in DNA: TGTGCCAGCAGCTTGAGACAGGGAAGCTCCTACGAGCAGTACTTC.

DNA for the CDR3: TGTGCCAGCAGCCCCCCGGGGGGCACAGATACGCAGTATTTT. Translated, it gives CASSPPGGTDTQYF. The chain links TRBV14 to TRBJ2-3, with D maybe TRBD2 (6 bases). The germline V and J ends were trimmed by 4 bases and 1 base, with 9 bases remaining between them. Germline V lookup: CDR1 SGHDN, CDR2 FVKESK. This CDR3 comprises 14 residues.

The gene calls are TRBV5-4 and TRBJ1-2, with 10 nucleotides matching TRBD1. The J segment lost 3 bases and the V segment lost 0 bases, leaving 11 bases of the junction unmatched. This CDR3 has 18 residues. Per the germline V gene, CDR1 is SGHNT and CDR2 is YYREEE (reference sequence). The CDR3 DNA is TGTGCCAGCAGCTTGGCCACCGGACAGGGGGAGGGATACTATGGCTACACCTTC. It translates to CASSLATGQGEGYYGYTF. The variable domain in full, with the rest retrieved from reference TRBV5-4 and TRBJ1-2, is ETGVTQSPTHLIKTRGQQVTLRCSSQSGHNTVSWYQQALGQGPQFIFQYYREEENGRGNFPPRFSGLQFPNYSSELNVNALELDDSALYLCASSLATGQGEGYYGYTFGSGTRLTVV.

The gene calls are TRBV10-1 and TRBJ1-4, with D unresolved. Looked up from germline, CDR1 is WNHNN and CDR2 is SYGVQD (reference sequence). The V end was cut by 4 bases, the J end by 5 bases, with 14 bases between. This CDR3 contains 15 residues. CDR3 coding DNA: TGCGCCAGCAGTGTGAGCAGAGACGCGAATGAAAAACTGTTTTTT. It encodes CASSVSRDANEKLFF.

The chain has TRBV7-9 and TRBJ1-2; TRBD1 matches 8 bases. The CDR3 loop spans 16 amino acids. The V segment lost 1 base and the J segment 6 bases; nucleotides outside the gene matches: 10. CDR1 and CDR2 from the germline V gene are SEHNR and FQNEAQ (reference sequence). This CDR3 reads CASSLEYRGQDNGYTF. The CDR3 DNA follows: TGTGCCAGCAGCTTAGAATACAGGGGACAGGATAATGGCTACACCTTC. The full variable domain, with the rest looked up from reference TRBV7-9 and TRBJ1-2, is DTGVSQNPRHKITKRGQNVTFRCDPISEHNRLYWYRQTLGQGPEFLTYFQNEAQLEKSRLLSDRFSAERPKGSFSTLEIQRTEQGDSAMYLCASSLEYRGQDNGYTFGSGTRLTVV.

The chain recombines TRBV5-1 with TRBJ2-1, with a tentative D call TRBD1 (5 bases). This CDR3 spans 14 amino acids. In germline, CDR1 is SGHRS, CDR2 YFSETQ. Trimming took 0 bases from V and 8 from J, leaving 12 bases between them. In nucleotides, the CDR3 is TGCGCCAGCAGCTTGGGGGGCCTGAAGGATGAGCAGTTCTTC. Amino acids: CASSLGGLKDEQFF.